The 20 T cell receptor beta chains in this list originate from one sample, sequenced in a study of blood T cell repertoires in COVID-19. Generated by immunoSEQ multiplex PCR, the TCRdb table keeps only in-frame clones and is missing some. This table holds about 250,000 clones, 80% to 90% found once. The sequencing input was peripheral blood. All receptors derive from a woman in her 70s with acute or convalescent COVID-19.

J is TRBJ1-2 and V is TRBV11-2; 8 bases map to TRBD1. The V gene's germline CDR1 is SGHAT and CDR2 FQNNGV. V dropped 5 bases and J dropped 4; count of bases not matched to a gene: 3. The CDR3 has 13 residues. The CDR3 is CASSRTGSYGYTF. DNA of the CDR3: TGTGCCAGCAGCCGGACAGGGTCCTATGGCTACACCTTC.

This rearrangement joins TRBV10-1 to TRBJ2-2, with 9 positions matching TRBD2. Unmatched junction bases numbered 1, after V lost 7 bases and J lost 1 base. CDR1 and CDR2 (germline): WNHNN, SYGVQD (reference sequence). This CDR3 comprises 14 residues. The chain's CDR3 is CASTSGVNTGELFF. The CDR3 DNA is TGCGCCAGCACTAGCGGGGTGAACACCGGGGAGCTGTTTTTT.

This chain joins TRBV2 and TRBJ2-5, with 8 nucleotides matching TRBD1. J was trimmed by 5 bases and V by 7 bases; bases with no gene match: 9. The germline CDR1 and CDR2 sequences are SNHLY and FYNNEI. The CDR3 has 14 amino acids. This CDR3 reads CASNRQGLGETQYF. Written as DNA, the CDR3 is TGTGCCAGCAACAGACAGGGGCTTGGGGAGACCCAGTACTTC. The full variable domain, in which reference TRBV2 and TRBJ2-5 provide the parts outside the CDR3, is EPEVTQTPSHQVTQMGQEVILRCVPISNHLYFYWYRQILGQKVEFLVSFYNNEISEKSEIFDDQFSVERPDGSNFTLKIRSTKLEDSAMYFCASNRQGLGETQYFGPGTRLLVL.

As DNA, the CDR3 is TGTGCCAGCAGCCAAGATCCCGGGACTAGCGGGGGGGAGCAGTTCTTC. Protein sequence: CASSQDPGTSGGEQFF. This chain uses TRBV4-2 with TRBJ2-1, with 15 nucleotides matching TRBD2. Germline-derived CDR1 and CDR2 are LGHNA and YNFKEQ. Unmatched junction bases numbered 4, after V lost 0 bases and J lost 10 bases. The CDR3 contains 16 residues.

The chain joins TRBV10-3 to TRBJ2-7; 7 nucleotides line up with TRBD2. Germline V gene data show CDR1 as ENHRY and CDR2 as SYGVKD. CDR3 length: 14 amino acids. V trimming: 1 base; J trimming: 3 bases; junction bases outside the gene matches: 3. Here the CDR3 DNA reads TGTGCCATCAGTGAGTGGGGGGGTGGCTACGAGCAGTACTTC. Protein product: CAISEWGGGYEQYF.

CDR3 residues: CASSLVGQESPLHF. For the CDR3, the DNA is TGCGCCAGCAGCTTGGTGGGCCAGGAATCACCCCTCCACTTT. V gene TRBV5-1 combines with J gene TRBJ1-6; no firm D call. The CDR3 runs to 14 residues. V was pared by 0 bases and J by 10 bases, with 11 bases between. CDR1 is SGHRS, CDR2 YFSETQ, per germline.

The rearrangement uses TRBV6-4 and TRBJ1-1; D is perhaps TRBD1 (6 bases). Deletions cut 3 bases from V and 2 bases from J, with 7 bases between. CDR1 is MRHNA, CDR2 SNTAGT, per germline. The length of the CDR3 is 13 residues. The CDR3 reads CASSEGGNTEAFF. CDR3 nucleotides: TGTGCCAGCAGTGAAGGGGGAAACACTGAAGCTTTCTTT.

The V call is TRBV7-2, the J call TRBJ2-1; 11 nucleotides line up with TRBD1. The germline V gene encodes CDR1 SGHTA and CDR2 FQGNSA. After removal of 4 bases from V and 12 bases from J, the junction contained 14 bases not matched to a gene. There are 16 residues in the CDR3. CDR3 coding DNA: TGTGCCAGCAGCTGGGTGACCGGGACAGGGGGTGAGGGGCAGTTCTTC. Translating gives CASSWVTGTGGEGQFF.

V is TRBV5-1 and J is TRBJ1-1; 9 bases line up with TRBD1. V lost 3 bases, J lost 4 bases, and 7 bases stayed unmatched. Germline loops: CDR1 SGHRS, CDR2 YFSETQ. This CDR3 is 15 amino acids long. The CDR3 protein is CASSSQGASGTEAFF. DNA for the CDR3: TGCGCCAGCAGCTCACAGGGGGCTTCGGGCACTGAAGCTTTCTTT.

In its sample, this clone was seen once. CDR3 in amino acids: CASSSWTANTEAFF. CDR3 DNA sequence: TGTGCCAGCAGTTCTTGGACAGCGAACACTGAAGCTTTCTTT. The chain couples TRBV27 to TRBJ1-1; a possible D gene is TRBD1 (6 bases). V shed 4 bases and J shed 1 base, with 10 bases lying between them. Looked up from germline, CDR1 is MNHEY and CDR2 is SMNVEV (reference sequence). This CDR3 is built from 14 residues.

The chain recombines TRBV6-5 with TRBJ2-7; tentative D call: TRBD1 (5 bases). CDR3 length: 12 residues. V lost 5 bases and J 4 bases, leaving 9 bases between the germline ends. CDR1 MNHEY and CDR2 SVGAGI come from the germline V gene. CDR3 in DNA: TGTGCCAGCAGTAATCAGGGTTACGAGCAGTACTTC. It codes for CASSNQGYEQYF.

CDR3 sequence reads: CASSVQGMVTDTQYF. DNA for the CDR3: TGTGCCAGCAGTGTTCAGGGGATGGTGACAGATACGCAGTATTTT. The chain carries TRBV2 and TRBJ2-3; D perhaps matches TRBD1 (6 bases). The CDR3 covers 15 residues. Trimming cost V 4 bases and J 3 bases, with 14 bases left between them. CDR1 is SNHLY and CDR2 is FYNNEI in the germline V gene.

This clone has only one observation. The gene calls are TRBV18 and TRBJ1-1; TRBD1 aligns across 8 bases. Trimming took 2 bases from V and 7 from J; bases not matched to a gene: 6. Germline V gene data show CDR1 as KGHSH and CDR2 as LQKENI. The CDR3 spans 14 residues. The CDR3 region has the DNA TGTGCCAGCTCACCAGCAAGACAGGGGAATGAAGCTTTCTTT. This sequence encodes CASSPARQGNEAFF.

The J gene is TRBJ2-3, the V gene TRBV2; 7 nucleotides align to TRBD1. The CDR3 totals 13 residues. The V gene's germline CDR1 is SNHLY and CDR2 FYNNEI. J gave up 4 bases and V 8 bases, and 6 bases lay outside the gene matches. As DNA, the CDR3 is TGTGCCAGCGTTGGACAGGCGGCAGATACGCAGTATTTT. Protein product: CASVGQAADTQYF.

This clone showed up just once. This chain uses TRBV12-3 or TRBV12-4 with TRBJ1-4; D is perhaps TRBD1 (6 bases). This CDR3 has 13 amino acids. The V end was cut by 4 bases, the J end by 5 bases, with 8 bases between. The DNA of the CDR3 is TGTGCCAGCAGTTGGGGGCCGAATGAAAAACTGTTTTTT. As protein: CASSWGPNEKLFF.

The gene calls are TRBV4-2 and TRBJ2-4; 9 bases fit TRBD2. The germline CDR1 and CDR2 sequences are LGHNA and YNFKEQ. The trim removed 0 bases at V and 10 bases at J, leaving 7 bases unmatched. The CDR3 is made up of 15 amino acids. DNA for the CDR3: TGTGCCAGCAGCCAAGATTTGAGCGGGGGGCTTATTCAGTACTTC. It encodes CASSQDLSGGLIQYF.

J is TRBJ1-2 and V is TRBV16; maybe TRBD1 (5 bases). This CDR3 spans 15 amino acids. The germline CDR1 and CDR2 sequences are KGHSY and FQNENV. V lost 0 bases and J lost 6, with 14 bases in between. Here the CDR3 reads CASSQSAGTADGYTF. CDR3 in DNA: TGTGCCAGCAGCCAATCAGCGGGGACTGCCGATGGCTACACCTTC.

V usage is TRBV10-1 and J usage is TRBJ1-2; D gene uncertain. The germline V and J ends were trimmed by 11 bases and 2 bases, with 12 bases remaining between them. There are 12 residues in the CDR3. The V gene's germline CDR1 is WNHNN and CDR2 SYGVQD (reference sequence). CDR3: CASGNLNYGYTF. DNA for the CDR3: TGCGCCTCGGGAAATTTAAACTATGGCTACACCTTC.

The genes are TRBV5-1 and TRBJ2-7, with 8 bases fitting TRBD1. V dropped 7 bases and J dropped 5; count of bases not matched to a gene: 11. CDR3 length equals 14 residues. Germline-derived CDR1 and CDR2 are SGHRS and YFSETQ. This chain's CDR3 is CASSPGQGTDEQYF. The CDR3 DNA is TGCGCCAGCTCACCAGGACAGGGTACCGACGAGCAGTACTTC.

Remarks on this clone: The same CDR3 can be traced to other DNA sequences in this sample. The rearrangement links TRBV19 to TRBJ1-6; no clear D. The CDR3 is 14 amino acids. CDR1 LNHDA and CDR2 SQIVND come from the germline V gene (reference sequence). Trimming cost V 7 bases and J 4 bases, with 11 bases left between them. The CDR3 loop reads CASTEGGYNSPLHF. The DNA for the CDR3 is TGTGCCAGTACCGAGGGAGGTTATAATTCACCCCTCCACTTT.